This passage covers 4 T cell receptor beta chains from one sample sequenced in a study of cytomegalovirus exposure and HLA in healthy donors. Amplification used 60 Vbeta primers and 13 Jbeta primers. TCRdb's copy holds only in-frame clones and misses some; the assay was immunoSEQ multiplex PCR. The profile shows around 150,000 clones, 75% to 90% of them singletons. Sequencing was done on a sample of PBMCs. The origin of the receptors is a woman in her forties or fifties in good health and CMV-seropositive.

This chain uses TRBV19 with TRBJ1-5; 7 nucleotides agree with TRBD1. This CDR3 spans 13 amino acids. V gave up 11 bases and J gave up 4 bases; unmatched junction bases: 8. Looked up from germline, CDR1 is LNHDA and CDR2 is SQIVND (reference sequence). The CDR3 sequence is CACRQGLNQPQHF. CDR3 in DNA: TGTGCCTGTCGACAGGGCCTAAATCAGCCCCAGCATTTT. Full variable domain (rest looked up from reference TRBV19 and TRBJ1-5): DGGITQSPKYLFRKEGQNVTLSCEQNLNHDAMYWYRQDPGQGLRLIYYSQIVNDFQKGDIAEGYSVSREKKESFPLTVTSAQKNPTAFYLCACRQGLNQPQHFGDGTRLSIL.

This chain links TRBV5-1 with TRBJ2-7, with D possibly being TRBD1 (6 bases). This CDR3 is built from 15 residues. Trimming removed 0 bases from V and 3 bases from J, with 13 bases in between. From germline, CDR1 is SGHRS and CDR2 YFSETQ. Here the CDR3 reads CASSLEAGVIYEQYF. The CDR3 DNA reads TGCGCCAGCAGCTTGGAAGCAGGGGTCATCTACGAGCAGTACTTC. The entire variable domain, with the rest obtained from reference TRBV5-1 and TRBJ2-7, is as follows: KAGVTQTPRYLIKTRGQQVTLSCSPISGHRSVSWYQQTPGQGLQFLFEYFSETQRNKGNFPGRFSGRQFSNSRSEMNVSTLELGDSALYLCASSLEAGVIYEQYFGPGTRLTVT.

The chain combines TRBV28 with TRBJ2-3; tentatively, D is TRBD1 (5 bases). CDR3 size: 17 residues. CDR1 is MDHEN and CDR2 is SYDVKM in the germline V gene. V was pared by 2 bases and J by 0 bases, with 15 bases between. The CDR3 loop is CASSLTLRETSTDTQYF. The CDR3 DNA reads as TGTGCCAGCAGTTTAACACTCAGGGAAACTAGCACAGATACGCAGTATTTT.

The chain uses TRBV6-5 and TRBJ1-5, with D unresolved. CDR3 size: 14 residues. Germline V gene sequence: CDR1 MNHEY, CDR2 SVGAGI. Trimming removed 0 bases at V and 5 bases at J, with 8 bases between. The chain's CDR3 is CASSYSIRDQPQHF. In nucleotides, the CDR3 is TGTGCCAGCAGTTACTCGATTAGAGATCAGCCCCAGCATTTT.